The 14 T cell receptor beta chains reported below all come from one sample, sequenced in a study of somatic mutations in cytotoxic T cells in rheumatoid arthritis. Here immunoSEQ multiplex PCR was the method, and the copy in TCRdb shows in-frame clones only, minus some. This table has some 30,000 clones, 75% to 90% appearing once. The sequenced material came from CD8+ T cells sorted from blood. These TCRs come from an adult with rheumatoid arthritis.

This clone was detected only once. The V gene is TRBV9, the J gene TRBJ1-1; 7 bases map to TRBD1. CDR3 size: 13 residues. J lost 7 bases, V lost 2 bases, and 5 bases had no gene match. Germline V gene data show CDR1 as SGDLS and CDR2 as YYNGEE. CDR3 in DNA: TGTGCCAGCAGCGTCACCGGGACAGATGAAGCTTTCTTT. Encoded protein: CASSVTGTDEAFF.

The chain links TRBV10-1 to TRBJ1-1; perhaps TRBD1 as D (5 bases). The CDR3 sequence is 14 residues long. Deletions cut 9 bases from V and 6 bases from J, with 20 bases between. CDR1 is WNHNN and CDR2 is SYGVQD in the germline V gene (reference sequence). The CDR3 nucleotides read TGCGCCAGGGACCCAGGTCGAGGGGCCCCTGAAGCTTTCTTT. As protein: CARDPGRGAPEAFF.

V usage is TRBV11-2 and J usage is TRBJ2-3, with 10 bases identical to TRBD2. The CDR3 is 16 residues long. V lost 4 bases to trimming and J lost 0 bases; unmatched junction nucleotides: 4. Germline V gives CDR1 SGHAT, CDR2 FQNNGV. In nucleotides, the CDR3 is TGTGCCAGCAGCTCTCGGACTAGCGGAAGCACAGATACGCAGTATTTT. Translating gives CASSSRTSGSTDTQYF.

The chain uses TRBV9 and TRBJ2-1; D may be TRBD2 (5 bases). Between the trimmed V and J ends, which lost 5 bases and 5 bases, there was a span of 11 bases. This CDR3 contains 13 residues. Germline values: CDR1 SGDLS, CDR2 YYNGEE. The CDR3, as DNA: TGTGCCAGCAGGGACGGGGAGCACAATGAGCAGTTCTTC. Amino acids: CASRDGEHNEQFF.

The chain links TRBV7-8 to TRBJ2-5, with TRBD2 matching 12 bases. The length of the CDR3 is 20 residues. Losses at the gene ends were 0 bases for V and 5 bases for J; bases not matched to a gene: 16. Per the germline V gene, CDR1 is SGHVS and CDR2 is FQNEAQ. CDR3 DNA sequence: TGTGCCAGCAGCTTAGCTACTAGCGGGGGGTTTAACTCCCCCGAGGAGACCCAGTACTTC. Its protein is CASSLATSGGFNSPEETQYF.

This chain joins TRBV6-6 and TRBJ1-2; D is unclear. The CDR3 length is 11 residues. Germline-derived CDR1 and CDR2 are MNHNY and SVGAGI (reference sequence). V lost 6 bases and J 4 bases, leaving 6 bases between the germline ends. The CDR3 sequence: CASSLLYGYTF. The CDR3 nucleotides read TGTGCCAGCAGCCTCCTCTATGGCTACACCTTC.

This clone was seen a few times. The chain is built from TRBV4-2 and TRBJ2-4; D is uncertain. V was pared by 0 bases and J by 0 bases, with 12 bases between. The V gene's germline CDR1 is LGHNA and CDR2 YNFKEQ. The CDR3 runs 17 residues. The CDR3 DNA reads TGTGCCAGCAGCCAAGACCTCGAGAGTTTAGCCAAAAACATTCAGTACTTC. Translation: CASSQDLESLAKNIQYF.

V usage is TRBV6-5 and J usage is TRBJ1-2, with D hard to call. The CDR3 sequence is 15 residues long. The V and J ends lost 0 bases and 8 bases respectively, with 16 bases between them. The germline gives CDR1 MNHEY, CDR2 SVGAGI. CDR3 amino acids: CASSYSPSSTGGYTF. CDR3 in DNA: TGTGCCAGCAGTTACTCCCCATCCTCGACCGGAGGCTACACCTTC.

V and J are TRBV6-5 and TRBJ2-3; D is uncertain. There are 11 residues in the CDR3. V lost 6 bases and J 9 bases, leaving 10 bases between the germline ends. The germline gives CDR1 MNHEY, CDR2 SVGAGI. The CDR3: CASSHSDTQYF. The CDR3 region has the DNA TGTGCCAGCAGCCACTCGGACACGCAGTATTTT.

The V and J genes are TRBV29-1 and TRBJ2-1; 10 nucleotides match TRBD2. J was trimmed by 7 bases and V by 6 bases; bases with no gene match: 9. Looked up from germline, CDR1 is SQVTM and CDR2 is ANQGSEA. The CDR3 contains 14 residues. The DNA of the CDR3 is TGCAGCGTCCGAGCGGGAGGGCCGCGTAATGAGCAGTTCTTC. Translating gives CSVRAGGPRNEQFF.

This clone was detected a few times. This CDR3 reads CASSEATGGPETQYF. DNA for the CDR3: TGTGCCAGCAGTGAAGCGACGGGGGGGCCGGAGACCCAGTACTTC. This chain joins TRBV6-1 and TRBJ2-5, with 8 bases fitting TRBD2. V lost 0 bases to trimming and J lost 5 bases; unmatched junction nucleotides: 5. CDR1 and CDR2 (germline): MNHNS, SASEGT. The CDR3 spans 15 residues.

V and J are TRBV19 and TRBJ2-7, with 9 bases aligning to TRBD1. The germline V gene has CDR1 LNHDA and CDR2 SQIVND (reference sequence). J was trimmed by 4 bases and V by 5 bases; bases with no gene match: 6. This CDR3 is built from 14 residues. The CDR3 coding sequence is TGTGCCAGTAGTTTCCGGGACAGGGAATACGAGCAGTACTTC. Translated: CASSFRDREYEQYF.

The CDR3 DNA reads TGCGCCAGCAGCTTGGTGGTTGGCACGAAGGGGGGCGGGATTGGCAATGAGCAGTTCTTC. This gives the protein CASSLVVGTKGGGIGNEQFF. The chain carries TRBV5-1 and TRBJ2-1; D possibly uses TRBD1 or TRBD2 (6 bases each). The CDR3 covers 20 residues. The V gene's germline CDR1 is SGHRS and CDR2 YFSETQ. V shed 0 bases and J shed 6 bases, with 28 bases lying between them.

This clone was seen only once. The same CDR3 can be traced to other DNA sequences in this sample. The V call is TRBV7-9, the J call TRBJ2-5, with 7 bases identical to TRBD1. The V gene end was trimmed by 6 bases and the J gene end by 2 bases; junction bases not matched to a gene: 6. Germline V CDR1 and CDR2: SEHNR, FQNEAQ (reference sequence). This CDR3 spans 14 amino acids. In DNA form, the CDR3 reads TGTGCCAGCAGTTCCCGACAGGGTCAAGAGACCCAGTACTTC. This sequence encodes CASSSRQGQETQYF. The complete variable domain, with remaining parts taken from reference TRBV7-9 and TRBJ2-5, reads DTGVSQNPRHKITKRGQNVTFRCDPISEHNRLYWYRQTLGQGPEFLTYFQNEAQLEKSRLLSDRFSAERPKGSFSTLEIQRTEQGDSAMYLCASSSRQGQETQYFGPGTRLLVL.